The next 12 T cell receptor beta chains were all read from a single sample in a study of T cells in localized non-small cell lung cancer. TCRdb keeps only in-frame clones here, not all; method: immunoSEQ multiplex PCR. This table holds some 37,000 clones, around 84% found once. Sequenced here: peripheral blood, sampled before any cancer treatment. The source is a man between 18 and 49 years old with stage I lung adenocarcinoma.

This clone was seen a single time. This chain links TRBV7-9 with TRBJ2-1, with D possibly being TRBD2 (6 bases). The V gene lost 6 bases and the J gene lost 6 bases, with 15 bases spanning the gap. Per germline, CDR1 SEHNR and CDR2 FQNEAQ (reference sequence). The CDR3 runs to 14 residues. CDR3 sequence: CASSTTGTLNEQFF. CDR3 in DNA: TGTGCCAGCAGTACCACCGGGACTCTCAATGAGCAGTTCTTC.

The gene calls are TRBV4-3 and TRBJ2-1, with D perhaps given as TRBD1 or TRBD2 (6 bases each). CDR3 size: 14 residues. Trimming removed 0 bases from V and 10 bases from J, with 13 bases in between. CDR1 is LGHNA and CDR2 is YSLEER in the germline V gene. The DNA of the CDR3 is TGCGCCAGCAGCCAAGAAGGGGGGTTGGCCGAGCAGTTCTTC. It codes for CASSQEGGLAEQFF.

This chain uses TRBV14 with TRBJ2-3; 11 nucleotides agree with TRBD2. The V gene end was trimmed by 6 bases and the J gene end by 2 bases; junction bases not matched to a gene: 19. Germline V lookup: CDR1 SGHDN, CDR2 FVKESK. The CDR3 runs to 20 residues. The DNA of the CDR3 is TGTGCCAGCAGTCGATTGTGGACTAGCGGGCCACGAAGTTACACAGATACGCAGTATTTT. Translating gives CASSRLWTSGPRSYTDTQYF.

The chain is built from TRBV2 and TRBJ2-4, with 9 positions matching TRBD2. J lost 2 bases, V lost 8 bases, and 7 bases had no gene match. CDR3 size: 15 residues. The germline V gene encodes CDR1 SNHLY and CDR2 FYNNEI. This CDR3 is CASQKGLAPKNIQYF. The CDR3 nucleotides are TGTGCCAGCCAAAAGGGACTAGCTCCCAAAAACATTCAGTACTTC.

V and J are TRBV15 and TRBJ1-5; 10 bases align to TRBD1. From germline, CDR1 is LNHNV and CDR2 YYDKDF (reference sequence). The CDR3 consists of 17 residues. Unmatched junction bases numbered 6, after V lost 1 base and J lost 3 bases. The CDR3 DNA follows: TGTGCCACCAGCAGAGCGACCGGGACAGGGGTCAATCAGCCCCAGCATTTT. It is translated as CATSRATGTGVNQPQHF.

The chain has TRBV7-9 and TRBJ1-1, with D possibly being TRBD1 (5 bases). The CDR3 loop spans 16 amino acids. Germline CDR1 SEHNR, CDR2 FQNEAQ (reference sequence). The ends were cut back, 0 bases at V and 2 bases at J, with 13 bases in the middle. The CDR3 region is CASSLAGLRGNTEAFF. CDR3 in DNA: TGTGCCAGCAGCTTAGCGGGACTGCGAGGAAACACTGAAGCTTTCTTT. The variable domain in full, completed from reference TRBV7-9 and TRBJ1-1, reads DTGVSQNPRHKITKRGQNVTFRCDPISEHNRLYWYRQTLGQGPEFLTYFQNEAQLEKSRLLSDRFSAERPKGSFSTLEIQRTEQGDSAMYLCASSLAGLRGNTEAFFGQGTRLTVV.

This chain links TRBV11-2 with TRBJ1-1; no reliable D call. The V gene's germline CDR1 is SGHAT and CDR2 FQNNGV. The CDR3 is made up of 18 amino acids. The V gene lost 1 base and the J gene lost 2 bases, with 20 bases spanning the gap. In nucleotides, the CDR3 is TGTGCCAGCAGCTTAGTCCTGGGCCAAGGACGGAGAAACACTGAAGCTTTCTTT. It yields the protein CASSLVLGQGRRNTEAFF.

The rearrangement links TRBV30 to TRBJ2-3; 8 bases align to TRBD2. CDR1 is GTSNPN, CDR2 SVGIG, per germline (reference sequence). V lost 5 bases, J lost 9 bases, and 7 bases stayed unmatched. CDR3 length: 12 residues. The CDR3 nucleotides read TGTGCCTGGGACAGCGGGGGTTGGACGCAGTATTTT. This sequence encodes CAWDSGGWTQYF.

J is TRBJ1-1 and V is TRBV19; 8 positions agree with TRBD1. The CDR3 runs to 14 residues. Germline V gene lookup returns CDR1 LNHDA and CDR2 SQIVND (reference sequence). With 5 bases clipped from V and 6 bases from J, the junction kept 8 bases outside the gene matches. The CDR3 bases are TGTGCCAGTAGTTCACTCCGACAGGGGCCTGAAGCTTTCTTT. This codes for CASSSLRQGPEAFF.

The chain couples TRBV2 to TRBJ1-1, with D unclear. Looked up from germline, CDR1 is SNHLY and CDR2 is FYNNEI. The CDR3 spans 12 residues. Trimming cost V 4 bases and J 11 bases, with 14 bases left between them. The chain's CDR3 is CASSAAKTGAFF. The DNA of the CDR3 is TGTGCCAGCAGTGCCGCCAAAACGGGGGCTTTCTTT.

The chain carries TRBV5-1 and TRBJ2-1, with D perhaps assigned TRBD1 or TRBD2 (5 bases each). The CDR3 is 16 residues long. Between the trimmed V and J ends, which lost 1 base and 0 bases, there was a span of 11 bases. The germline CDR1 and CDR2 sequences are SGHRS and YFSETQ. CDR3 sequence (DNA): TGCGCCAGCAGCTTGTATGGGGGAAGCTCCTACAATGAGCAGTTCTTC. It specifies CASSLYGGSSYNEQFF.

The genes are TRBV27 and TRBJ2-1, with a weak D call TRBD1 (6 bases). Germline lookup yields CDR1 MNHEY and CDR2 SMNVEV (reference sequence). The ends were cut back, 0 bases at V and 14 bases at J, with 17 bases in the middle. CDR3 length: 14 amino acids. In nucleotides, the CDR3 is TGTGCCAGCAGTTTATCCGCCGCACAGGGCGTCGAGTTCTTC. Encoded protein: CASSLSAAQGVEFF.